The following is a T cell receptor (beta chain) sequence with its context. As yet, its antigen is unknown. This specimen comes from a study of a mutant IDH1 vaccine in newly diagnosed glioma. Study details: Mean patient age was roughly 43 years; about 60% were male and approximately 38% female. Therapy received beforehand was radiotherapy, temozolomide, or both, with most patients given both.

Data came from immunoSEQ multiplex PCR; TCRdb stores just in-frame clones and leaves some out. There are about 98,000 clones in the sample; roughly 90% occur only once, and 0.56% lies in the top ten. Time point reported: baseline, week 1 (first vaccination visit). Indicated treatment: pre-vaccination baseline after standard-of-care therapy. The CDR3 totals 12 residues. Unmatched junction bases numbered 5, after V lost 6 bases and J lost 7 bases. Germline assignment: CDR1 MDHEN and CDR2 SYDVKM. General study findings and limits: It seemed that pseudoprogression was not linked to changes in the top peripheral T cell clonotypes. Vaccine-induced responses were seen in roughly 93% of patients, spanning several MHC alleles.

The source of this sequence is a woman aged 50 to 65 with glioma. The V call is TRBV28, the J call TRBJ1-2; TRBD1 aligns across 7 bases. The sample in question was PBMCs, obtained from a glioma patient treated with radiotherapy, temozolomide or both. CDR3 DNA sequence: TGTGCCAGCAGCGGACAGGTTGGTGGCTACACCTTC. Protein product: CASSGQVGGYTF.